Reported below is one T cell receptor (beta chain). Antigen specificity is unknown. TCRdb keeps only in-frame clones here, not all; method: immunoSEQ multiplex PCR. The repertoire holds millions of clones, with 93% as singletons. The record originates from a study of shared clonotypes between healthy human individuals. The trim removed 6 bases at V and 0 bases at J, leaving 7 bases unmatched. The germline V gene encodes CDR1 ENHRY and CDR2 SYGVKD. This CDR3 spans 15 amino acids. Findings and limits, study-wide: Larger estimated richness was generally recorded for naive subsets relative to memory subsets. Clonotypes which were not shared had lower generation probabilities than clonotypes that all four donors shared. There were few donors, and this limited the genetic and exposure-history diversity represented. The authors sampled blood alone, and tissue repertoires likely differ.

Material for sequencing was naive CD4+ T cells from PBMCs. Sample subset: CD45RA+ positively selected. This chain links TRBV10-3 with TRBJ2-7; 8 bases map to TRBD2. This clonotype originated in a man aged 18 to 29 in good health. Some clones in this sample may be carry-over from other donors' samples. The CDR3 sequence is CAIRRELAGSYEQYF. The DNA of the CDR3 is TGTGCCATCAGACGAGAGCTAGCGGGCTCCTACGAGCAGTACTTC.